The 10 T cell receptor beta chains listed next were all sequenced from one sample in a study of T cell repertoires in cytomegalovirus infection (dated by TCRdb to about 2019). Sequencing relied on an Illumina HiSeq 1500. TCRdb reprocessing: public reads trimmed at Q25 with fastp, clones called with MiXCR, in-frame beta chains kept. Rows matching on CDR3 protein sequence are summarized as one entry with the most common DNA and genes. The sample has hundreds of thousands of distinct CDR3 sequences on record, roughly 30% of them singletons. Of the sample, 18% falls within the top ten clones. The sample's treatment or condition label, in plain terms: in vitro stimulation with specific CMV peptide epitopes to enrich CMV-specific T cells. Which antigens these TCRs recognize remains unknown. This specimen consisted of cultured PBMCs, obtained from culture after CMV antigen stimulation. The receptors stem from a human donor in good health (CMV status not recorded). Some clones in this sample may be carry-over from other donors' samples.

This clonotype was detected a few times. The chain is built from TRBV15 and TRBJ1-2; no clear D gene. Trimming cost V 0 bases and J 7 bases, with 15 bases left between them. This CDR3 region has 15 residues. In germline, CDR1 is LNHNV, CDR2 YYDKDF (reference sequence). This CDR3 reads CATSRDSSRPLGYTF. For the CDR3, the DNA is TGTGCCACCAGCAGAGATAGCAGCCGCCCCCTTGGCTACACCTTC.

In DNA, the CDR3 is TGTGCCAGCAGTTACTGGGGCGCGGCGGCATATGGCTACACCTTC. The encoded protein is CASSYWGAAAYGYTF. The J gene is TRBJ1-2, the V gene TRBV6-7; perhaps TRBD1 as D (5 bases). TRBV6-7 is filed as an ORF, its function uncertain. The V gene lost 1 base and the J gene lost 5 bases, with 14 bases spanning the gap. The CDR3 totals 15 residues.

Only a few counts were recorded for this clonotype. The chain combines TRBV6-1 with TRBJ2-3; D is undetermined. The CDR3 runs to 11 residues. Trimming removed 3 bases at V and 6 bases at J, with 4 bases between. CDR1 and CDR2 (germline): MNHNS, SASEGT. This CDR3 reads CASSEWDTQYF. The CDR3 region has the DNA TGTGCCAGCAGTGAGTGGGATACGCAGTATTTT.

The rearrangement uses TRBV2 and TRBJ2-1; 8 nucleotides agree with TRBD2. Germline CDR1 and CDR2: SNHLY and FYNNEI. The CDR3 sequence is 15 residues long. The junction had 12 bases not matched to a gene; V was cut back by 7 bases and J by 7 bases. This CDR3 is CASKKTSAKGNEQFF. The CDR3 bases are TGTGCCAGCAAAAAGACTAGCGCTAAAGGAAATGAGCAGTTCTTC. Drawing the rest from reference TRBV2 and TRBJ2-1, the complete variable domain is EPEVTQTPSHQVTQMGQEVILRCVPISNHLYFYWYRQILGQKVEFLVSFYNNEISEKSEIFDDQFSVERPDGSNFTLKIRSTKLEDSAMYFCASKKTSAKGNEQFFGPGTRLTVL.

This clonotype was observed a handful of times. The gene calls are TRBV12-3 or TRBV12-4 and TRBJ2-2; possibly TRBD1 for D (6 bases). V gave up 5 bases and J gave up 4 bases, with 11 bases separating them. This CDR3 is built from 14 residues. CDR3 coding DNA: TGTGCCAGCAGTCACAGGGTTGGCACCGGGGAGCTGTTTTTT. It encodes CASSHRVGTGELFF.

This clonotype occurred a few times. The V call is TRBV7-2, the J call TRBJ2-1, with TRBD2 matching 13 bases. CDR1 is SGHTA and CDR2 is FQGNSA in the germline V gene. V trimming: 2 bases; J trimming: 6 bases; junction bases outside the gene matches: 13. The CDR3 runs to 19 residues. CDR3 residues: CASSLSPSLAGGRGNEQFF. The CDR3 nucleotides are TGTGCCAGCAGCTTATCCCCGTCACTAGCGGGAGGGCGAGGCAATGAGCAGTTCTTC.

The chain has TRBV5-5 and TRBJ1-1; 7 nucleotides align to TRBD1. Trimming at V came to 4 bases and at J to 0 bases, leaving 3 bases not matched to a gene. This CDR3 comprises 14 residues. The germline V gene has CDR1 SGHKS and CDR2 YYEKEE (reference sequence). This chain's CDR3 is CASSAGGLNTEAFF. DNA of the CDR3: TGTGCCAGCAGCGCAGGGGGGCTGAACACTGAAGCTTTCTTT.

There are a few counts of this clonotype. V gene TRBV7-8 combines with J gene TRBJ2-3; 9 nucleotides match TRBD1. The CDR3 has 15 amino acids. V was clipped by 5 bases and J by 3 bases; unmatched bases: 6. Germline V gene sequence: CDR1 SGHVS, CDR2 FQNEAQ. CDR3: CASSRPGTGTDTQYF. The CDR3 region has the DNA TGTGCCAGCAGCCGCCCCGGGACAGGGACAGATACGCAGTATTTT. The complete variable domain, with remaining parts taken from reference TRBV7-8 and TRBJ2-3, reads GAGVSQSPRYKVAKRGQDVALRCDPISGHVSLFWYQQALGQGPEFLTYFQNEAQLDKSGLPSDRFFAERPEGSVSTLKIQRTQQEDSAVYLCASSRPGTGTDTQYFGPGTRLTVL.

The rearrangement uses TRBV12-3 or TRBV12-4 and TRBJ2-7; 12 bases line up with TRBD2. This CDR3 contains 14 residues. Trimming took 6 bases from V and 2 from J; bases not matched to a gene: 2. This chain's CDR3 is CASRGLAGPYEQYF. Written as DNA, the CDR3 is TGTGCCAGCAGGGGACTAGCGGGCCCCTACGAGCAGTACTTC.

At least ten counts were recorded for this clonotype. CDR3 loop: CASSQPKSGSLSGNTIYF. In DNA form, the CDR3 reads TGTGCCAGCAGCCAGCCAAAGTCCGGTTCCCTCTCTGGAAACACCATATATTTT. The V and J genes are TRBV4-2 and TRBJ1-3; the D is unclear. The germline gives CDR1 LGHNA, CDR2 YNFKEQ. V shed 3 bases and J shed 0 bases, with 18 bases lying between them. The CDR3 spans 18 residues.